These 27 T cell receptor beta chains share one sample of origin, sequenced in a study of blood T cell repertoires in COVID-19. Sequencing was performed with immunoSEQ multiplex PCR; in TCRdb, only in-frame clones are kept and a portion is missing. The sample has about 310,000 clones; nearly 90% are singletons. The sample was PBMCs or T cells enriched from blood (not recorded which). These receptors were obtained from a woman in her 30s who had recovered from COVID-19.

This clone is a singleton in its sample. This sequence joins TRBV5-6 and TRBJ1-2; 9 bases match TRBD1. With 5 bases clipped from V and 4 bases from J, the junction kept 6 bases outside the gene matches. This CDR3 has 14 residues. Germline loops: CDR1 SGHDT, CDR2 YYEEEE. DNA for the CDR3: TGTGCCAGCAGGGGGACAGGGATCTCCTATGGCTACACCTTC. This encodes CASRGTGISYGYTF.

This sequence joins TRBV15 and TRBJ2-3, with TRBD2 matching over 11 bases. The CDR3 is 17 residues long. V dropped 4 bases and J dropped 0; count of bases not matched to a gene: 6. CDR1 is LNHNV, CDR2 YYDKDF, per germline (reference sequence). The CDR3 spells CATSISGRGFSTDTQYF. The CDR3 coding sequence is TGTGCCACCAGCATTAGCGGGAGGGGCTTTAGCACAGATACGCAGTATTTT.

This sequence joins TRBV7-2 and TRBJ2-3, with D possibly TRBD1 on 6 matching bases. The CDR3 runs 15 residues. Germline V gene data show CDR1 as SGHTA and CDR2 as FQGNSA. V gave up 2 bases and J gave up 2 bases, with 11 bases separating them. CDR3: CASSLFRGFTDTQYF. CDR3 coding DNA: TGTGCCAGCAGCTTATTCAGGGGATTCACAGATACGCAGTATTTT.

This clone was observed a few times. The rearrangement uses TRBV12-3 or TRBV12-4 and TRBJ2-7; possible D gene TRBD1, 5 bases. The CDR3 loop spans 13 amino acids. Trimming took 4 bases from V and 5 from J, leaving 12 bases between them. The CDR3 is CASSYAGRHEQYF. The CDR3 region has the DNA TGTGCCAGCAGTTATGCAGGGCGCCACGAGCAGTACTTC.

The V gene is TRBV28, the J gene TRBJ2-1; 9 nucleotides line up with TRBD2. The CDR3 contains 15 residues. Trimming removed 5 bases from V and 4 bases from J; junction bases left unmatched: 6. In germline, CDR1 is MDHEN, CDR2 SYDVKM. The CDR3 nucleotides read TGTGCCAGCAGTCGCGGGAGGGCCCGTTACAATGAGCAGTTCTTC. Protein product: CASSRGRARYNEQFF. Looking up the rest from reference TRBV28 and TRBJ2-1 gives the full variable domain: DVKVTQSSRYLVKRTGEKVFLECVQDMDHENMFWYRQDPGLGLRLIYFSYDVKMKEKGDIPEGYSVSREKKERFSLILESASTNQTSMYLCASSRGRARYNEQFFGPGTRLTVL.

The CDR3 sequence: CASSYLPEDYSGNTIYF. The CDR3 bases are TGTGCCAGCAGTTACTTGCCAGAAGATTACTCTGGAAACACCATATATTTT. The chain has TRBV6-2 or TRBV6-3 and TRBJ1-3, with no clear D. Trimming took 1 base from V and 0 from J, leaving 13 bases between them. Germline assignment: CDR1 MNHEY and CDR2 SVGEGT. The CDR3 is 17 residues long.

V gene TRBV5-4 combines with J gene TRBJ2-7; TRBD1 matches 9 bases. This CDR3 comprises 15 residues. V lost 4 bases and J lost 6; bases outside the gene matches: 11. CDR1 and CDR2 (germline): SGHNT, YYREEE (reference sequence). CDR3 bases: TGTGCCAGCAGCCATCCGTCGGACAGGGGCTCCGAGCAGTACTTC. Translated, it gives CASSHPSDRGSEQYF.

For this clone: One end of the junction is discordant with germline, which a read error may explain. The chain recombines TRBV10-3 with TRBJ1-1, with 9 bases identical to TRBD1. The CDR3 consists of 15 residues. Germline loops: CDR1 ENHRY, CDR2 SYGVKD. As DNA, the CDR3 is TGTGCCATCCGTGAGGGAACAGGGGGCCCAACTGAAGCTTTCTTT. Translating it yields CAIREGTGGPTEAFF.

The V gene is TRBV30, the J gene TRBJ2-2, with D tentatively TRBD2 (5 bases). Germline loops: CDR1 GTSNPN, CDR2 SVGIG (reference sequence). The CDR3 contains 14 residues. Between the trimmed V and J ends, which lost 0 bases and 3 bases, there was a span of 8 bases. CDR3 sequence reads: CAWSVWTHTGELFF. Here the CDR3 DNA reads TGTGCCTGGAGTGTCTGGACTCACACCGGGGAGCTGTTTTTT.

The J gene is TRBJ1-1, the V gene TRBV4-1, with TRBD1 matching over 8 bases. The length of the CDR3 is 16 residues. Germline assignment: CDR1 MGHRA and CDR2 YSYEKL. With 1 base clipped from V and 5 bases from J, the junction kept 9 bases outside the gene matches. The CDR3 bases are TGCGCCAGCAGCCAAGGACAGGGGAGAACGAGAACTGAAGCTTTCTTT. Translated: CASSQGQGRTRTEAFF.

The J gene is TRBJ1-2, the V gene TRBV4-1; 9 positions match TRBD1. The J segment lost 7 bases and the V segment lost 3 bases, leaving 9 bases of the junction unmatched. This CDR3 comprises 15 residues. Germline V lookup: CDR1 MGHRA, CDR2 YSYEKL. The CDR3 region is CASSHNTGGSLGYTF. CDR3 in DNA: TGCGCCAGCAGCCATAATACAGGGGGCTCGCTTGGCTACACCTTC.

J is TRBJ1-2 and V is TRBV5-1; 9 positions match TRBD1. Germline V gene data show CDR1 as SGHRS and CDR2 as YFSETQ. Unmatched junction bases numbered 13, after V lost 3 bases and J lost 4 bases. This CDR3 spans 17 amino acids. CDR3 in amino acids: CASSSTPPGQGPYGYTF. The DNA of the CDR3 is TGCGCCAGCAGCTCCACCCCCCCGGGACAGGGACCCTATGGCTACACCTTC.

The rearrangement joins TRBV6-5 to TRBJ1-2, with 8 bases lining up with TRBD1. J gave up 6 bases and V 7 bases, and 7 bases lay outside the gene matches. Germline V gene data show CDR1 as MNHEY and CDR2 as SVGAGI. The CDR3 length is 13 residues. The CDR3 reads CASNFGQGNGYTF. The CDR3 region has the DNA TGTGCCAGCAACTTCGGACAGGGAAATGGCTACACCTTC.

This clone was detected once. The J gene is TRBJ2-7, the V gene TRBV6-5; 9 bases line up with TRBD2. Germline assignment: CDR1 MNHEY and CDR2 SVGAGI. V was pared by 2 bases and J by 4 bases, with 6 bases of the junction left unmatched. The CDR3 length is 15 residues. CDR3 coding DNA: TGTGCCAGCAGTTACGGTGCGGGAGGGCCGTACGAGCAGTACTTC. It is translated as CASSYGAGGPYEQYF.

The rearrangement uses TRBV7-9 and TRBJ1-1; the D is unclear. Germline CDR1 and CDR2: SEHNR and FQNEAQ (reference sequence). Trimming stripped 2 bases from V and 3 bases from J, with 4 bases between. The CDR3 length is 12 residues. This CDR3 is CASSLLYTEAFF. The CDR3 nucleotides are TGTGCCAGCAGCTTACTGTACACTGAAGCTTTCTTT.

The chain links TRBV27 to TRBJ2-7; D call uncertain. Deletions cut 0 bases from V and 6 bases from J, with 15 bases between. CDR3 length: 15 residues. Germline CDR1 MNHEY, CDR2 SMNVEV (reference sequence). The CDR3 reads CASSLSSLMLFEQYF. The CDR3 bases are TGTGCCAGCAGTTTATCTAGTTTGATGCTATTCGAGCAGTACTTC.

In regard to this clone: The junction does not match germline at one end; this may be a read error. The chain carries TRBV6-5 and TRBJ1-6, with D hard to call. The CDR3 runs 14 residues. CDR1 is MNHEY, CDR2 SVGAGI, per germline. CDR3 DNA: TGTGCCAGTTCACGATTGTCGGTTAATTCGCCCCTCCACTTT. Its translation is CASSRLSVNSPLHF.

The chain carries TRBV19 and TRBJ2-1, with 9 bases identical to TRBD1. Germline V gives CDR1 LNHDA, CDR2 SQIVND (reference sequence). CDR3 length: 19 amino acids. The ends lost 3 bases at V and 7 bases at J; junction bases unmatched: 19. CDR3 sequence: CASSIIPQFGTGFTNEQFF. Written as DNA, the CDR3 is TGTGCCAGTAGTATTATTCCTCAGTTTGGGACAGGGTTCACAAATGAGCAGTTCTTC. Together with reference TRBV19 and TRBJ2-1, the CDR3 gives the full variable domain: DGGITQSPKYLFRKEGQNVTLSCEQNLNHDAMYWYRQDPGQGLRLIYYSQIVNDFQKGDIAEGYSVSREKKESFPLTVTSAQKNPTAFYLCASSIIPQFGTGFTNEQFFGPGTRLTVL.

The chain uses TRBV19 and TRBJ2-3; maybe TRBD2 (6 bases). From germline, CDR1 is LNHDA and CDR2 SQIVND (reference sequence). The CDR3 totals 15 residues. V shed 2 bases and J shed 2 bases, with 11 bases lying between them. The CDR3 spells CASSITGAPTDTQYF. As DNA, the CDR3 is TGTGCCAGTAGTATAACGGGAGCCCCCACAGATACGCAGTATTTT.

J is TRBJ1-1 and V is TRBV19, with 8 bases matching TRBD1. CDR1 and CDR2 from the germline V gene are LNHDA and SQIVND (reference sequence). J lost 0 bases, V lost 5 bases, and 5 bases had no gene match. There are 15 residues in the CDR3. For the CDR3, the DNA is TGTGCCAGTAGTCTGTACAGGGGGATGAACACTGAAGCTTTCTTT. It is translated as CASSLYRGMNTEAFF.

The CDR3 region has the DNA TGCGCCAGCAGCACACAGGGTTCCTACGAGCAGTACTTC. Its protein product is CASSTQGSYEQYF. This chain joins TRBV5-1 and TRBJ2-7; D is possibly TRBD1 (6 bases). Looked up from germline, CDR1 is SGHRS and CDR2 is YFSETQ. CDR3 length: 13 amino acids. Between the trimmed V and J ends, which lost 4 bases and 1 base, there was a span of 9 bases.

This chain uses TRBV18 with TRBJ2-3; 13 bases agree with TRBD2. Trimming took 5 bases from V and 5 from J; bases not matched to a gene: 7. The CDR3 runs 16 residues. Germline CDR1 KGHSH, CDR2 LQKENI. The CDR3 nucleotides are TGTGCCAGCTCATTACTAGCGGGAGGGCACGGAGATACGCAGTATTTT. Translated: CASSLLAGGHGDTQYF.

V gene TRBV6-5 combines with J gene TRBJ1-2; tentative D call: TRBD1 (6 bases). This CDR3 has 14 residues. Trimming left V 2 bases short and J 8 bases short, with 15 bases between. Germline V gene lookup returns CDR1 MNHEY and CDR2 SVGAGI. The CDR3: CASSYAGLQGGYTF. Here the CDR3 DNA reads TGTGCCAGCAGTTACGCAGGGCTCCAGGGGGGCTACACCTTC.

A single count supports this clone. The rearrangement uses TRBV13 and TRBJ2-5, with 7 bases that match TRBD1. V was pared by 3 bases and J by 4 bases, with 5 bases of the junction left unmatched. This CDR3 region has 14 residues. Germline V gene data show CDR1 as PRHDT and CDR2 as FYEKMQ (reference sequence). This chain's CDR3 is CASSFPDRSETQYF. In DNA form, the CDR3 reads TGTGCCAGCAGCTTCCCGGACAGGTCAGAGACCCAGTACTTC.

This chain connects TRBV19 to TRBJ2-2, with a tentative D call TRBD2 (6 bases). Germline V gene sequence: CDR1 LNHDA, CDR2 SQIVND (reference sequence). Trimming cost V 1 base and J 6 bases, with 9 bases left between them. The CDR3 runs to 14 residues. For the CDR3, the DNA is TGTGCCAGTAGTATAGTTACGGGGGCCGGGGAGCTGTTTTTT. Protein sequence: CASSIVTGAGELFF.

This clone was detected only once. The V call is TRBV15, the J call TRBJ2-1, with D hard to call. This CDR3 spans 13 amino acids. CDR1 is LNHNV and CDR2 is YYDKDF in the germline V gene (reference sequence). The V end was cut by 1 base, the J end by 10 bases, with 11 bases between. CDR3 residues: CATSRVRPREQFF. Here the CDR3 DNA reads TGTGCCACCAGCAGAGTTCGTCCGAGGGAGCAGTTCTTC.

The chain combines TRBV3-1 (or the pseudogene TRBV3-2) with TRBJ1-1; D is uncertain. The germline CDR1 and CDR2 sequences are LGHDT and YNNKEL (reference sequence). The germline V and J ends were trimmed by 1 base and 2 bases, with 14 bases remaining between them. This CDR3 has 16 residues. The CDR3 here is CASSQGARPGNTEAFF. The CDR3 DNA reads as TGTGCCAGCAGCCAAGGAGCAAGACCGGGAAACACTGAAGCTTTCTTT.